Listed below are T cell receptor beta chains from one sample, sequenced in a study of cytomegalovirus exposure and HLA in healthy donors. TCRdb's table, derived via immunoSEQ multiplex PCR, lists solely in-frame clones and lacks some. The table records more than 150,000 clones, about 85% of them present only once. Sequenced sample: PBMCs. All receptors derive from a man between 50 and 59 years old in good health and CMV-seropositive. CDR3s include the opening cysteine and the closing phenylalanine or tryptophan. D genes are given only for firm matches. Where a row states a size, it is once, few, many or the class of an expanded clone; other rows omit it.

len: 13
v_gene: TRBV21-1
j_gene: TRBJ2-3
d_gene: -
abundance: -
CDR3aa: CASSRGSTDTQYF
CDR3nt: TGTGCCAGCAGCAGGGGCTCCACAGATACGCAGTATTTT

len: 16
v_gene: TRBV15
j_gene: TRBJ1-6
d_gene: -
abundance: -
CDR3aa: CATSRRTGSNDSPLHF
CDR3nt: TGTGCCACCAGCAGGCGGACCGGGAGTAATGATTCACCCCTCCACTTT

len: 12
v_gene: TRBV9
j_gene: TRBJ1-2
d_gene: -
abundance: -
CDR3aa: CASSPLGVGYTF
CDR3nt: TGTGCCAGCAGTCCCCTCGGGGTCGGCTACACCTTC

len: 14
v_gene: TRBV5-5
j_gene: TRBJ2-7
d_gene: -
abundance: -
CDR3aa: CASSLGGPIYEQYF
CDR3nt: TGTGCCAGCAGCTTGGGGGGCCCTATTTACGAGCAGTACTTC

len: 16
v_gene: TRBV5-1
j_gene: TRBJ2-2
d_gene: TRBD1
abundance: -
CDR3aa: CASSLGGTANTGELFF
CDR3nt: TGCGCCAGCAGCTTGGGGGGGACAGCGAACACCGGGGAGCTGTTTTTT

len: 16
v_gene: TRBV27
j_gene: TRBJ2-7
d_gene: -
abundance: -
CDR3aa: CASSFFKEKTAYEQYF
CDR3nt: TGTGCCAGCAGTTTTTTCAAGGAGAAGACGGCATACGAGCAGTACTTC

len: 12
v_gene: TRBV29-1
j_gene: TRBJ2-3
d_gene: TRBD1
abundance: -
CDR3aa: CSTAGGADTQYF
CDR3nt: TGCAGCACTGCAGGGGGCGCGGATACGCAGTATTTT

len: 13
v_gene: TRBV5-5
j_gene: TRBJ1-1
d_gene: TRBD1
abundance: -
CDR3aa: CASSRQGGTEAFF
CDR3nt: TGTGCCAGCAGCCGACAGGGCGGCACTGAAGCTTTCTTT

len: 12
v_gene: TRBV28
j_gene: TRBJ1-2
d_gene: TRBD1
abundance: -
CDR3aa: CASRQGAGGYTF
CDR3nt: TGTGCCAGCAGACAGGGGGCAGGGGGCTACACCTTC

len: 13
v_gene: TRBV7-3
j_gene: TRBJ2-5
d_gene: -
abundance: -
CDR3aa: CASSANPQETQYF
CDR3nt: TGTGCCAGCAGCGCTAACCCCCAAGAGACCCAGTACTTC

len: 16
v_gene: TRBV4-2
j_gene: TRBJ2-5
d_gene: TRBD2
abundance: -
CDR3aa: CASSLGASGYQETQYF
CDR3nt: TGTGCCAGCAGCCTAGGGGCTAGCGGCTACCAAGAGACCCAGTACTTC

len: 14
v_gene: TRBV5-1
j_gene: TRBJ2-5
d_gene: -
abundance: -
CDR3aa: CASSLTSPQETQYF
CDR3nt: TGCGCCAGCAGCCTAACTAGCCCCCAAGAGACCCAGTACTTC

len: 17
v_gene: TRBV5-4
j_gene: TRBJ1-3
d_gene: TRBD1
abundance: -
CDR3aa: CASSLAGQGSSGNTIYF
CDR3nt: TGTGCCAGCAGCTTGGCGGGACAGGGGAGCTCTGGAAACACCATATATTTT

len: 14
v_gene: TRBV6-5
j_gene: TRBJ2-1
d_gene: -
abundance: -
CDR3aa: CASTTPGGGDEQFF
CDR3nt: TGTGCCAGCACCACCCCGGGAGGGGGCGATGAGCAGTTCTTC

len: 16
v_gene: TRBV9
j_gene: TRBJ1-1
d_gene: TRBD1
abundance: -
CDR3aa: CASSAWGQGAATEAFF
CDR3nt: TGTGCCAGCAGCGCCTGGGGGCAGGGGGCGGCCACTGAAGCTTTCTTT

len: 15
v_gene: TRBV10-3
j_gene: TRBJ1-2
d_gene: -
abundance: -
CDR3aa: CAISESGFGGYGYTF
CDR3nt: TGTGCCATCAGTGAGTCCGGGTTTGGAGGCTATGGCTACACCTTC

len: 14
v_gene: TRBV5-4
j_gene: TRBJ2-5
d_gene: TRBD1
abundance: -
CDR3aa: CASSAGTGVETQYF
CDR3nt: TGTGCCAGCAGCGCCGGGACAGGGGTAGAGACCCAGTACTTC

len: 14
v_gene: TRBV7-9
j_gene: TRBJ2-7
d_gene: -
abundance: -
CDR3aa: CASSPGSAPYEQYF
CDR3nt: TGTGCCAGCAGCCCCGGGAGTGCTCCTTACGAGCAGTACTTC

len: 15
v_gene: TRBV6-1
j_gene: TRBJ2-7
d_gene: -
abundance: -
CDR3aa: CASSASSVSSYEQYF
CDR3nt: TGTGCCAGTTCCGCTTCTAGCGTATCCTCCTACGAGCAGTACTTC

len: 13
v_gene: TRBV6-5
j_gene: TRBJ1-2
d_gene: -
abundance: -
CDR3aa: CASSYGEGYGYTF
CDR3nt: TGTGCCAGCAGTTACGGGGAGGGCTATGGCTACACCTTC

len: 16
v_gene: TRBV30
j_gene: TRBJ1-3
d_gene: TRBD1
abundance: -
CDR3aa: CAWSPQGGLSGNTIYF
CDR3nt: TGTGCCTGGAGTCCCCAGGGGGGCCTCTCTGGAAACACCATATATTTT

len: 14
v_gene: TRBV5-5
j_gene: TRBJ2-3
d_gene: -
abundance: -
CDR3aa: CASSTRTNPDTQYF
CDR3nt: TGTGCCAGCAGCACCAGGACTAATCCAGATACGCAGTATTTT

len: 13
v_gene: TRBV9
j_gene: TRBJ1-2
d_gene: -
abundance: -
CDR3aa: CASSVRANYGYTF
CDR3nt: TGTGCCAGCAGCGTCCGAGCTAACTATGGCTACACCTTC

len: 14
v_gene: TRBV5-1
j_gene: TRBJ2-1
d_gene: -
abundance: -
CDR3aa: CASSPGHQYNEQFF
CDR3nt: TGCGCCAGCAGCCCGGGACACCAATACAATGAGCAGTTCTTC

len: 16
v_gene: TRBV27
j_gene: TRBJ2-1
d_gene: -
abundance: few
CDR3aa: CASTYLGGGAGNEQFF
CDR3nt: TGTGCCAGCACCTATCTCGGAGGGGGCGCGGGTAATGAGCAGTTCTTC

len: 13
v_gene: TRBV6-5
j_gene: TRBJ1-1
d_gene: -
abundance: -
CDR3aa: CASSLQGRTEAFF
CDR3nt: TGTGCCAGCAGTTTACAGGGACGGACTGAAGCTTTCTTT

len: 14
v_gene: TRBV14
j_gene: TRBJ1-5
d_gene: -
abundance: -
CDR3aa: CASSQGRTRQPQHF
CDR3nt: TGTGCCAGCAGCCAGGGCAGGACACGGCAGCCCCAGCATTTT

len: 14
v_gene: TRBV5-1
j_gene: TRBJ1-4
d_gene: -
abundance: -
CDR3aa: CASSLGAEVEKLFF
CDR3nt: TGCGCCAGCAGCTTGGGTGCGGAGGTTGAAAAACTGTTTTTT

len: 14
v_gene: TRBV28
j_gene: TRBJ1-2
d_gene: -
abundance: -
CDR3aa: CASTPSPINYGYTF
CDR3nt: TGTGCCAGCACCCCGAGTCCCATAAACTATGGCTACACCTTC

len: 13
v_gene: TRBV29-1
j_gene: TRBJ2-5
d_gene: TRBD2
abundance: -
CDR3aa: CSVLAGGGETQYF
CDR3nt: TGCAGCGTTTTAGCGGGAGGGGGAGAGACCCAGTACTTC

len: 16
v_gene: TRBV11-2
j_gene: TRBJ2-7
d_gene: TRBD2
abundance: -
CDR3aa: CASSLAVSGSSYEQYF
CDR3nt: TGTGCCAGCAGCTTAGCCGTTAGCGGGAGCTCCTACGAGCAGTACTTC

len: 16
v_gene: TRBV18
j_gene: TRBJ2-1
d_gene: TRBD2
abundance: -
CDR3aa: CASSLTSGGSYNEQFF
CDR3nt: TGTGCCAGCTCACTGACTAGCGGGGGGTCCTACAATGAGCAGTTCTTC

len: 13
v_gene: TRBV28
j_gene: TRBJ1-1
d_gene: -
abundance: -
CDR3aa: CASQLPGNLEAFF
CDR3nt: TGTGCCAGCCAGCTACCGGGAAATCTTGAAGCTTTCTTT

len: 13
v_gene: TRBV29-1
j_gene: TRBJ2-5
d_gene: -
abundance: -
CDR3aa: CSVAEPRGETQYF
CDR3nt: TGCAGCGTTGCTGAACCCAGGGGAGAGACCCAGTACTTC

len: 15
v_gene: TRBV6-5
j_gene: TRBJ1-3
d_gene: -
abundance: -
CDR3aa: CASSGRAYSGNTIYF
CDR3nt: TGTGCCAGCAGTGGCCGAGCGTACTCTGGAAACACCATATATTTT

len: 14
v_gene: TRBV19
j_gene: TRBJ1-5
d_gene: -
abundance: -
CDR3aa: CASRTTDFNQPQHF
CDR3nt: TGTGCCAGTAGGACGACAGATTTCAATCAGCCCCAGCATTTT

len: 13
v_gene: TRBV18
j_gene: TRBJ2-3
d_gene: -
abundance: -
CDR3aa: CASSAVSADTQYF
CDR3nt: TGTGCCAGCTCCGCTGTGAGCGCCGATACGCAGTATTTT

len: 16
v_gene: TRBV9
j_gene: TRBJ2-2
d_gene: -
abundance: -
CDR3aa: CASSVYPGSNTGELFF
CDR3nt: TGTGCCAGCAGCGTGTATCCAGGGTCGAACACCGGGGAGCTGTTTTTT

len: 12
v_gene: TRBV18
j_gene: TRBJ2-7
d_gene: TRBD1
abundance: -
CDR3aa: CASSPTGYEQYF
CDR3nt: TGTGCCAGCTCACCGACAGGGTACGAGCAGTACTTC

len: 13
v_gene: TRBV19
j_gene: TRBJ1-5
d_gene: TRBD1
abundance: -
CDR3aa: CASSQGGNQPQHF
CDR3nt: TGTGCCAGTAGTCAGGGGGGTAATCAGCCCCAGCATTTT

len: 15
v_gene: TRBV29-1
j_gene: TRBJ2-1
d_gene: TRBD2
abundance: -
CDR3aa: CSVEEVSGGANEQFF
CDR3nt: TGCAGCGTTGAAGAGGTTAGCGGGGGGGCGAATGAGCAGTTCTTC